This T cell receptor beta chain emerged from a study of response to subunit inactivated influenza vaccine. The CDR3 length is 14 residues. Looked up from germline, CDR1 is LNHDA and CDR2 is SQIVND (reference sequence). V gave up 1 base and J gave up 7 bases, with 11 bases separating them. One entry per CDR3 protein, called by TCRdb with MiXCR from the RT-PCR reads. Of 450,000 to 700,000 distinct CDR3 sequences in the sample, about 14% were seen once. This clonotype was observed a few times. What it binds is unknown. Points from the study as a whole: That few new T cells are recruited by each seasonal influenza vaccination was the authors' suggestion.

The TCR sequence derives from a man in his forties or fifties who received an inactivated influenza vaccine. V usage is TRBV19 and J usage is TRBJ2-1; no definite D call. The source material was PBMCs from blood, sampled less than 13 days after vaccination. CDR3 nucleotides: TGTGCCAGTAGTATAGCCGGCCCCTTTAATGAGCAGTTCTTC. It yields the protein CASSIAGPFNEQFF.